Following are 2 T cell receptor beta chains from one sample sequenced in a study of cytotoxic CD8 clonotypes in ibrutinib-treated CLL. Libraries were prepared by immunoSEQ multiplex PCR; TCRdb keeps only in-frame clonotypes and omits some of them. The table lists 150,000 or so clones, roughly three quarters of them singletons, with 9.5% to 15% in the top ten. Sequencing used PBMCs, obtained after 12 months of ibrutinib treatment. The source is a human donor with chronic lymphocytic leukemia.

This chain links TRBV7-8 with TRBJ2-7; 11 nucleotides match TRBD2. The V segment lost 5 bases and the J segment 4 bases; nucleotides outside the gene matches: 13. CDR1 is SGHVS and CDR2 is FQNEAQ in the germline V gene. The CDR3 has 17 residues. The CDR3 DNA sequence: TGTGCCAGCAGCCCTCGGGGAACTAGCGGGAGAAGGTACGAGCAGTACTTC. It is translated as CASSPRGTSGRRYEQYF.

This chain uses TRBV2 with TRBJ2-3, with 12 nucleotides matching TRBD2. The CDR3 extends over 17 amino acids. V shed 7 bases, J shed 9 bases, and the junction held 17 bases outside the gene matches. Per the germline V gene, CDR1 is SNHLY and CDR2 is FYNNEI. CDR3 sequence (DNA): TGTGCCAGCACCGACTCTAGGACTAGCGGGATCGGTCGCACGCAGTATTTT. This translates into CASTDSRTSGIGRTQYF.